A selection of T cell receptor beta chains follows, all from one sample in a study of Ad26.COV2.S vaccination and SARS-CoV-2 variants. The protocol was immunoSEQ multiplex PCR, while the TCRdb copy is restricted to in-frame clones and leaves out a portion. The data contain 320,000 or so clones, about 90% of them seen just once; the ten biggest clones take up approximately 5%. Here the sequenced sample was peripheral blood, taken in a trial of Ad26.COV2.S vaccine versus placebo. These receptors all stem from a person aged 18-65 years who received the Ad26.COV2.S COVID-19 vaccine or a placebo. Both conserved end residues are part of each CDR3. A D gene is named only where the DNA matches it firmly. Clone size appears in some rows only: once, few, many, or a class for an expanded clone.

V	size	J	D	CDR3	DNA
TRBV20-1	NA	TRBJ1-2	NA	CSATGNYGYTF	TGCAGTGCCACGGGAAACTATGGCTACACCTTC
TRBV7-6	NA	TRBJ2-2	NA	CASSQHLGGNTGELFF	TGTGCCAGCAGCCAACATCTAGGGGGGAACACCGGGGAGCTGTTTTTT
TRBV13	NA	TRBJ1-2	NA	CASSSTSRFSQPEGGGYTF	TGTGCCAGCAGCTCGACTAGTAGGTTCAGTCAACCCGAAGGTGGCGGCTACACCTTC
TRBV18	NA	TRBJ1-6	NA	CASSLNREKGSPLHF	TGTGCCAGCTCACTTAACAGGGAAAAGGGTTCACCCCTCCACTTT
TRBV29-1	NA	TRBJ1-2	NA	CSVGFGGGNYGYTF	TGCAGCGTTGGGTTCGGAGGGGGAAATTATGGCTACACCTTC
TRBV7-9	few	TRBJ2-3	NA	CASSLSGLATTQYF	TGTGCCAGCAGCTTATCGGGTCTAGCGACTACGCAGTATTTT
TRBV5-6	once	TRBJ2-7	TRBD1	CASSPPGQGIYEQYF	TGTGCCAGCAGCCCGCCGGGACAGGGTATCTACGAGCAGTACTTC
TRBV19	NA	TRBJ1-2	NA	CASKKGAQRFYGYTF	TGTGCCAGTAAGAAGGGAGCACAACGTTTCTATGGCTACACCTTC
TRBV5-1	NA	TRBJ2-1	TRBD2	CASSLREGSNEQFF	TGCGCCAGCAGCTTGCGGGAGGGGAGCAATGAGCAGTTCTTC
TRBV6-5	NA	TRBJ1-4	NA	CASGTADATNEKLFF	TGTGCCAGCGGAACAGCAGACGCAACTAATGAAAAACTGTTTTTT
TRBV28	NA	TRBJ1-1	TRBD1	CASSSMAGQGIWAFF	TGTGCCAGCAGTTCTATGGCGGGACAGGGGATATGGGCTTTCTTT
TRBV12-3/TRBV12-4	NA	TRBJ1-2	TRBD1	CASSPGTAYGYTF	TGTGCCAGCAGTCCCGGGACAGCTTATGGCTACACCTTC
TRBV5-1	NA	TRBJ1-2	TRBD1	CASSLAGTGLFNYGYTF	TGCGCCAGCAGCTTGGCCGGGACAGGGCTTTTTAACTATGGCTACACCTTC
TRBV19	NA	TRBJ2-6	NA	CASTSQGSPSGANVLTF	TGTGCCAGTACTTCACAGGGTTCCCCCTCTGGGGCCAACGTCCTGACTTTC
TRBV2	NA	TRBJ1-1	NA	CASSEALRGTAEAFF	TGTGCCAGCAGTGAAGCGCTTCGAGGAACGGCGGAAGCTTTCTTT
TRBV4-1	NA	TRBJ1-5	NA	CASSQDPSSNQPQHF	TGCGCCAGCAGCCAAGACCCCAGCAGCAATCAGCCCCAGCATTTT
TRBV4-3	NA	TRBJ1-2	NA	CASSQGQGLNNYGYTF	TGCGCCAGCAGCCAAGGACAAGGGCTTAATAACTATGGCTACACCTTC
TRBV3-1/TRBV3-2	NA	TRBJ1-1	NA	CASSRDAINPEAFF	TGTGCCAGCAGCCGGGACGCAATTAATCCTGAAGCTTTCTTT
TRBV12-3/TRBV12-4	NA	TRBJ1-2	NA	CASSLSQDYGYTF	TGTGCCAGCAGTTTAAGTCAGGACTATGGCTACACCTTC
TRBV27	NA	TRBJ2-3	NA	CASSDITSTDTQYF	TGTGCCAGCAGCGACATAACTAGCACAGATACGCAGTATTTT
TRBV29-1	NA	TRBJ1-1	NA	CSVVGSGGIEAFF	TGCAGCGTTGTGGGTAGTGGGGGCATTGAAGCTTTCTTT
TRBV7-3	NA	TRBJ2-2	TRBD2	CASSAGLGGGELFF	TGTGCCAGCAGCGCGGGACTAGGCGGCGGGGAGCTGTTTTTT
TRBV19	NA	TRBJ1-1	NA	CASRGGTGVDTEAFF	TGTGCCAGTAGGGGTGGGACGGGGGTGGACACTGAAGCTTTCTTT
TRBV7-9	NA	TRBJ1-5	NA	CASSLAGDGLEGNQPQHF	TGTGCCAGCAGCTTAGCGGGAGACGGTTTAGAGGGCAATCAGCCCCAGCATTTT
TRBV9	NA	TRBJ2-5	NA	CASSVTDVRETQYF	TGTGCCAGCAGCGTGACGGACGTTCGGGAGACCCAGTACTTC
TRBV10-3	NA	TRBJ2-5	NA	CAVLGPGEETQYF	TGTGCCGTCCTGGGGCCAGGGGAAGAGACCCAGTACTTC
TRBV7-9	NA	TRBJ1-4	NA	CASSFRGQTNEKLFF	TGTGCCAGCAGCTTCAGGGGTCAGACTAATGAAAAACTGTTTTTT
TRBV18	NA	TRBJ1-1	NA	CASSSLATYTEAFF	TGTGCCAGCTCATCTCTGGCTACTTACACTGAAGCTTTCTTT
TRBV5-6	NA	TRBJ1-4	NA	CASSLGQGGKLFF	TGTGCCAGCAGCTTGGGTCAGGGCGGAAAACTGTTTTTT
TRBV13	NA	TRBJ2-4	NA	CASSLQGGSKNIQYF	TGTGCCAGCAGCCTCCAAGGGGGATCCAAAAACATTCAGTACTTC
TRBV4-3	NA	TRBJ1-2	NA	CASSQDRSLDVNYGYTF	TGCGCCAGCAGCCAAGACAGGAGTTTAGACGTTAACTATGGCTACACCTTC
TRBV18	NA	TRBJ1-4	NA	CASSPPGQIVGSF	TGTGCCAGCTCACCACCGGGTCAGATTGTGGGGTCTTTT
TRBV6-5	NA	TRBJ2-2	NA	CASNNWGSGTGELFF	TGTGCCAGCAATAACTGGGGCAGCGGCACCGGGGAGCTGTTTTTT
TRBV11-2	NA	TRBJ1-1	NA	CASSLVGSGTEAFF	TGTGCCAGCAGCTTAGTGGGTTCGGGCACTGAAGCTTTCTTT
TRBV27	NA	TRBJ2-5	TRBD1	CASSFRDRGETQYF	TGTGCCAGCAGCTTTCGGGACAGGGGAGAGACCCAGTACTTC
TRBV11-3	NA	TRBJ1-3	NA	CASSSRGNTIYF	TGTGCCAGCAGCTCCCGGGGAAACACCATATATTTT
TRBV7-4	NA	TRBJ2-5	NA	CASSLLVIAKETQYF	TGTGCCAGCAGCCTCCTCGTGATAGCGAAAGAGACCCAGTACTTC
TRBV3-1/TRBV3-2	NA	TRBJ1-2	NA	CASSFRRGYGYTF	TGTGCCAGCAGCTTTCGACGTGGCTATGGCTACACCTTC
TRBV5-1	NA	TRBJ2-2	NA	CASSIPGWGELFF	TGCGCCAGCAGCATACCAGGGTGGGGGGAGCTGTTTTTT
TRBV4-1	NA	TRBJ1-2	TRBD1	CASSVVWDRGPQRYGYTF	TGCGCCAGCAGCGTAGTATGGGACAGGGGGCCGCAAAGGTATGGCTACACCTTC
TRBV7-2	NA	TRBJ2-3	TRBD2	CASSYRLAEEDTQYF	TGTGCCAGCAGCTATCGACTAGCTGAGGAAGATACGCAGTATTTT
TRBV2	NA	TRBJ2-3	TRBD1	CASREDRGRGDTQYF	TGTGCCAGCAGAGAGGACAGGGGGCGCGGAGATACGCAGTATTTT
TRBV7-9	NA	TRBJ1-4	NA	CASSPKRSSNEKLFF	TGTGCCAGCAGCCCGAAGCGCAGCTCCAATGAAAAACTGTTTTTT
TRBV7-2	NA	TRBJ2-1	TRBD2	CASSFVGTSVLNEQFF	TGTGCCAGCAGCTTCGTAGGGACTAGCGTACTCAATGAGCAGTTCTTC
TRBV29-1	NA	TRBJ1-1	TRBD1	CSVVKGADTEAFF	TGCAGCGTTGTAAAGGGGGCGGACACTGAAGCTTTCTTT
TRBV6-5	NA	TRBJ2-7	TRBD1	CASSYGFQGAREQYF	TGTGCCAGCAGTTACGGTTTTCAGGGGGCGCGGGAGCAGTACTTC
TRBV19	NA	TRBJ2-1	TRBD2	CASSTSGSYNEQFF	TGTGCCAGTAGTACTAGCGGGAGTTACAATGAGCAGTTCTTC
TRBV6-5	NA	TRBJ1-6	NA	CASSSTSSYNSPLHF	TGTGCCAGCAGCTCCACAAGCTCCTATAATTCACCCCTCCACTTT
TRBV6-5	NA	TRBJ1-2	NA	CASSQNSYGYTF	TGTGCCAGCAGCCAAAACAGTTATGGCTACACCTTC
TRBV2	NA	TRBJ1-5	NA	CASSVSGGDNQPQHF	TGTGCCAGCAGTGTCTCTGGGGGAGACAATCAGCCCCAGCATTTT
TRBV27	few	TRBJ1-2	TRBD1	CASSSPTGKDYGYTF	TGTGCCAGCAGTTCACCGACAGGGAAGGACTATGGCTACACCTTC
TRBV28	NA	TRBJ1-2	NA	CASSSSSYRVLHGYTF	TGTGCCAGCAGTTCCTCCTCTTACAGGGTACTCCACGGCTACACCTTC
TRBV18	NA	TRBJ2-3	NA	CASSPGITDTQYF	TGTGCCAGCTCACCAGGGATCACAGATACGCAGTATTTT
TRBV6-5	once	TRBJ1-2	TRBD1	CASSPTGGSGYTF	TGTGCCAGCAGTCCGACAGGGGGTAGTGGCTACACCTTC
TRBV23-1	NA	TRBJ2-3	NA	CASSPGDSTDTQYF	TGCGCCAGCAGTCCTGGGGACAGCACAGATACGCAGTATTTT
TRBV4-3	NA	TRBJ1-1	NA	CASSQEVGQGVDAEAFF	TGCGCCAGCAGCCAAGAGGTCGGCCAGGGAGTTGACGCTGAAGCTTTCTTT
TRBV19	NA	TRBJ1-5	NA	CASSTSPLNRVYSNQPQHF	TGTGCCAGTAGTACCTCCCCTCTCAACAGGGTGTATAGCAATCAGCCCCAGCATTTT
TRBV7-9	NA	TRBJ2-5	NA	CASSPRGQRETQYF	TGTGCCAGCAGCCCCCGGGGCCAGAGGGAGACCCAGTACTTC
TRBV2	NA	TRBJ1-1	TRBD1	CASSEALVRQGATEAFF	TGTGCCAGCAGTGAAGCTTTGGTCAGACAGGGGGCGACTGAAGCTTTCTTT
TRBV14	NA	TRBJ1-3	TRBD1	CASSLGTVQSGNTIYF	TGTGCCAGCAGCCTCGGGACAGTCCAATCTGGAAACACCATATATTTT